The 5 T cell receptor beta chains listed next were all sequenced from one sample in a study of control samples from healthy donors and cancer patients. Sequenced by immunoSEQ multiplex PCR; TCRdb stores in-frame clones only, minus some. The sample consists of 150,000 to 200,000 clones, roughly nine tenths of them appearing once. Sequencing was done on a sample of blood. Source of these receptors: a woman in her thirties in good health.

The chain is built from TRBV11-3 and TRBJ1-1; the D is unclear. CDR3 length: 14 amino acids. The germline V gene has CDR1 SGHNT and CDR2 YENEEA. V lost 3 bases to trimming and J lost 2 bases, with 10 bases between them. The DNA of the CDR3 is TGTGCCAGCAGCTTTTACAGTATAAACACTGAAGCTTTCTTT. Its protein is CASSFYSINTEAFF.

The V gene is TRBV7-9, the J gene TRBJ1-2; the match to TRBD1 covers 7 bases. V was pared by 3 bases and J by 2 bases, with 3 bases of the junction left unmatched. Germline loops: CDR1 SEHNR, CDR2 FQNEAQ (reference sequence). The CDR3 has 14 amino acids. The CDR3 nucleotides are TGTGCCAGCAGCTTGGGACAGTTCAACTATGGCTACACCTTC. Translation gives CASSLGQFNYGYTF.

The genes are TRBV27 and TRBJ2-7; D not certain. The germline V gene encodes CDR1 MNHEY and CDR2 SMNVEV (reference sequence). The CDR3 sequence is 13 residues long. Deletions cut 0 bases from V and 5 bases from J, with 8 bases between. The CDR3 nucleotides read TGTGCCAGCAGTTTATCGGAGTGGAACGAGCAGTACTTC. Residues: CASSLSEWNEQYF.

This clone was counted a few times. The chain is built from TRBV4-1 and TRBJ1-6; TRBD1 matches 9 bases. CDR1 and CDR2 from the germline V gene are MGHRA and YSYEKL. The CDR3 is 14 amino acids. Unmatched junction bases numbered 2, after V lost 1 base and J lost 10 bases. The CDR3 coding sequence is TGCGCCAGCAGCCAAGGGACAGGGGTATCACCCCTCCACTTT. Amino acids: CASSQGTGVSPLHF.

CDR3 nucleotide sequence: TGTGCCAGCAGTTCGGGTTTGAACACTGAAGCTTTCTTT. Its protein is CASSSGLNTEAFF. V and J are TRBV11-1 and TRBJ1-1; D is ambiguous. CDR3 length equals 13 residues. V shed 6 bases and J shed 0 bases, with 8 bases lying between them. CDR1 and CDR2 (germline): SGHAT, FQDESV (reference sequence). The full variable domain, with the rest looked up from reference TRBV11-1 and TRBJ1-1, is EAEVAQSPRYKITEKSQAVAFWCDPISGHATLYWYRQILGQGPELLVQFQDESVVDDSQLPKDRFSAERLKGVDSTLKIQPAELGDSAMYLCASSSGLNTEAFFGQGTRLTVV.